These 27 T cell receptor beta chains originate from one sample sequenced in a study of beta chain features in type 1 diabetes (dated by TCRdb to 2016 to 2019). The library relied on the immunoSEQ multiplex PCR assay. The entire amount of isolated RNA was reverse transcribed using the High Capacity cDNA Reverse Transcription Kit, so the sequenced TCRB transcripts were expressed ones. TCRdb retrieved this table from immuneACCESS and kept in-frame rearrangements only. Not all clones are present; in checked studies, unresolved V genes account for under half, and no reason is known for the remainder. Across this sample there are around 320,000 clones, with about 15% seen only once. Approximately 6.7% of the sample is taken by the ten largest. Sequencing input: central memory CD4+ T cells from blood. Receptors originate from a man aged 25-45 years in good health.

This chain links TRBV7-2 with TRBJ2-2; maybe TRBD2 (5 bases). The germline V gene has CDR1 SGHTA and CDR2 FQGNSA. CDR3 length: 13 amino acids. Trimming removed 7 bases from V and 6 bases from J, with 12 bases in between. CDR3 nucleotide sequence: TGTGCCAGCAATAGGAACGGGGCCGGGGAGCTGTTTTTT. Protein product: CASNRNGAGELFF.

The chain links TRBV6-5 to TRBJ2-4, with 11 bases identical to TRBD1. CDR3 length equals 14 residues. Germline V CDR1 and CDR2: MNHEY, SVGAGI. J was trimmed by 3 bases and V by 8 bases; bases with no gene match: 3. The DNA of the CDR3 is TGTGCCAGCGGGACAGGGGGGGTCAAAAACATTCAGTACTTC. It encodes CASGTGGVKNIQYF.

The V gene is TRBV18, the J gene TRBJ1-4; D perhaps matches TRBD1 (5 bases). Trimming removed 3 bases from V and 12 bases from J, with 20 bases in between. Germline V gives CDR1 KGHSH, CDR2 LQKENI. The length of the CDR3 is 15 residues. The chain's CDR3 is CASSPPTGGQRELFF. The CDR3 nucleotides read TGTGCCAGCTCACCTCCTACAGGAGGACAAAGGGAACTGTTTTTT.

V usage is TRBV10-2 and J usage is TRBJ2-6; the D gene could be TRBD1 or TRBD2 (5 bases each). Deletions cut 3 bases from V and 2 bases from J, with 17 bases between. Germline V CDR1 and CDR2: WSHSY, SAAADI. CDR3 size: 18 residues. CDR3 coding DNA: TGCGCCAGCAGTGACCCGGGACGGGGCTTGCCTGGGGCCAACGTCCTGACTTTC. This translates into CASSDPGRGLPGANVLTF.

There are a few counts of this clone. The CDR3 is CASKVDQAGELFF. The CDR3 DNA reads as TGTGCCAGCAAGGTCGATCAAGCCGGGGAGCTGTTTTTT. The rearrangement uses TRBV2 and TRBJ2-2; unclear D gene. CDR3 length: 13 residues. Germline CDR1 SNHLY, CDR2 FYNNEI. V lost 7 bases and J 6 bases, leaving 12 bases between the germline ends.

This clone occurred many times. The rearrangement links TRBV23-1 to TRBJ1-5; a weak D match, TRBD1 (6 bases). TRBV23-1 is flagged as an ORF with uncertain function. V was clipped by 6 bases and J by 5 bases, with 17 bases between them. CDR3 length: 15 amino acids. The CDR3 is CASSLGQGNDQPQHF. In DNA form, the CDR3 reads TGCGCCAGCAGCCTTGGGCAGGGGAACGATCAGCCCCAGCATTTT.

This clone was detected ten times or more. This chain uses TRBV2 with TRBJ2-5, with D possibly being TRBD2 (5 bases). Trimming stripped 4 bases from V and 4 bases from J, with 13 bases between. CDR3 length: 14 residues. The germline CDR1 and CDR2 sequences are SNHLY and FYNNEI. The DNA for the CDR3 is TGTGCCAGCAGTGGCCCCAGTGGAGGAGAGACCCAGTACTTC. Protein: CASSGPSGGETQYF.

The rearrangement links TRBV5-6 to TRBJ2-3, with D possibly matching TRBD2 (6 bases). The CDR3 consists of 15 residues. Germline V gene lookup returns CDR1 SGHDT and CDR2 YYEEEE. V lost 2 bases and J 7 bases, leaving 17 bases between the germline ends. The CDR3 sequence is CASSFTGVGMNTQYF. CDR3 in DNA: TGTGCCAGCAGCTTCACGGGAGTGGGCATGAATACGCAGTATTTT.

The chain uses TRBV5-1 and TRBJ2-7; 13 bases are shared with TRBD2. The trim removed 0 bases at V and 6 bases at J, leaving 3 bases unmatched. Germline values: CDR1 SGHRS, CDR2 YFSETQ. The CDR3 sequence is 15 residues long. The CDR3 region is CASSLGTSGGLEQYF. The DNA for the CDR3 is TGCGCCAGCAGCTTGGGGACTAGCGGGGGACTCGAGCAGTACTTC.

This chain links TRBV4-2 with TRBJ1-2; D might be TRBD1 (5 bases). The CDR3 loop spans 15 amino acids. Germline CDR1 reads LGHNA; CDR2 reads YNFKEQ. V dropped 0 bases and J dropped 8 bases, with 16 bases sitting between them. The CDR3: CASSQDLGAGIGYTF. The CDR3 DNA reads as TGTGCCAGCAGCCAAGATTTAGGAGCAGGGATCGGCTACACCTTC.

This clone was found a few times. This chain joins TRBV7-6 and TRBJ2-5; D gene uncertain. The CDR3 covers 15 residues. V dropped 2 bases and J dropped 1 base, with 11 bases sitting between them. Germline CDR1 and CDR2: SGHVS and FNYEAQ. Here the CDR3 DNA reads TGTGCCAGCAGCTTACGTTTTGCGGTCCAAGAGACCCAGTACTTC. Translated: CASSLRFAVQETQYF.

This clone was counted at least ten times. The chain recombines TRBV10-3 with TRBJ2-7, with D perhaps given as TRBD1 or TRBD2 (6 bases each). V lost 3 bases to trimming and J lost 3 bases, with 15 bases between them. There are 15 residues in the CDR3. CDR1 ENHRY and CDR2 SYGVKD come from the germline V gene. CDR3 bases: TGTGCCATCAGTGATTTGGGGGGCGGACACTACGAGCAGTACTTC. Translated: CAISDLGGGHYEQYF.

The gene calls are TRBV5-1 and TRBJ2-5; a weak D match, TRBD2 (5 bases). The V end lost 1 base, the J end lost 0 bases, and 13 bases lay between the germline ends. Germline CDR1 SGHRS, CDR2 YFSETQ. The CDR3 is 16 residues long. The CDR3 here is CASSLNVGADQETQYF. The CDR3 DNA sequence: TGCGCCAGCAGCTTGAATGTAGGAGCGGACCAAGAGACCCAGTACTTC. The whole variable domain, filled in from reference TRBV5-1 and TRBJ2-5, reads KAGVTQTPRYLIKTRGQQVTLSCSPISGHRSVSWYQQTPGQGLQFLFEYFSETQRNKGNFPGRFSGRQFSNSRSEMNVSTLELGDSALYLCASSLNVGADQETQYFGPGTRLLVL.

V and J are TRBV7-9 and TRBJ1-5; D is ambiguous. Trimming shortened V by 6 bases and J by 7 bases, and 13 bases separated the two germline ends. Germline loops: CDR1 SEHNR, CDR2 FQNEAQ (reference sequence). The length of the CDR3 is 13 residues. The CDR3 sequence is CASSDLVAQPQHF. The CDR3 nucleotides read TGTGCCAGCAGTGATCTTGTAGCCCAGCCCCAGCATTTT. The whole variable domain, remainder taken from reference TRBV7-9 and TRBJ1-5, is DTGVSQNPRHKITKRGQNVTFRCDPISEHNRLYWYRQTLGQGPEFLTYFQNEAQLEKSRLLSDRFSAERPKGSFSTLEIQRTEQGDSAMYLCASSDLVAQPQHFGDGTRLSIL.

This chain uses TRBV4-2 with TRBJ2-3, with 12 positions matching TRBD2. This CDR3 has 17 residues. V gave up 0 bases and J gave up 3 bases; unmatched junction bases: 4. The germline gives CDR1 LGHNA, CDR2 YNFKEQ. CDR3 DNA sequence: TGTGCCAGCAGCCAAGAGGCTAGCGGGAGGGGGACAGATACGCAGTATTTT. It yields the protein CASSQEASGRGTDTQYF.

This clone was counted only a few times. The chain carries TRBV10-2 and TRBJ1-2; the D is unclear. The germline V gene encodes CDR1 WSHSY and CDR2 SAAADI. The CDR3 covers 15 residues. Trimming removed 4 bases from V and 8 bases from J, with 20 bases in between. CDR3: CASSVSERGDGGYTF. CDR3 in DNA: TGCGCCAGCAGTGTTTCCGAACGGGGTGACGGCGGCTACACCTTC.

This clone was detected many times. The chain recombines TRBV14 with TRBJ2-5; D is possibly TRBD1 or TRBD2 (5 bases each). Germline loops: CDR1 SGHDN, CDR2 FVKESK. V lost 4 bases to trimming and J lost 5 bases, with 14 bases between them. The CDR3 extends over 14 amino acids. Here the CDR3 DNA reads TGTGCCAGCAGCCGAAGAGGGGTTATGGAGACCCAGTACTTC. This sequence encodes CASSRRGVMETQYF.

This clone was counted many times. The gene calls are TRBV10-3 and TRBJ2-7; 10 bases are a match to TRBD1. Germline V gene lookup returns CDR1 ENHRY and CDR2 SYGVKD. The J segment lost 5 bases and the V segment lost 4 bases, leaving 2 bases of the junction unmatched. The CDR3 runs 13 residues. The CDR3 coding sequence is TGTGCCATCAGTGGTGGGACAGGGGACGAGCAGTACTTC. This gives the protein CAISGGTGDEQYF.

This chain uses TRBV5-4 with TRBJ2-7, with TRBD1 identical over 8 bases. The CDR3 is 13 residues long. Per the germline V gene, CDR1 is SGHNT and CDR2 is YYREEE (reference sequence). Trimming took 0 bases from V and 5 from J; bases not matched to a gene: 1. The CDR3 reads CASSLDRGDEQYF. DNA for the CDR3: TGTGCCAGCAGCTTGGACAGGGGGGACGAGCAGTACTTC.

This clone was detected many times. The CDR3 DNA reads TGTGCCAGCAGCGACCCCGTGGGCGCCTCTGGAAACACCATATATTTT. Residues: CASSDPVGASGNTIYF. This chain uses TRBV6-6 with TRBJ1-3; D unresolved. The CDR3 loop spans 16 amino acids. Trimming took 6 bases from V and 0 from J, leaving 15 bases between them. Looked up from germline, CDR1 is MNHNY and CDR2 is SVGAGI (reference sequence).

For this clone: One junction end does not reproduce the germline sequence, and a read error may be involved. The chain joins TRBV7-6 to TRBJ1-3, with 7 bases matching TRBD1. The germline V gene encodes CDR1 SGHVS and CDR2 FNYEAQ. The CDR3 extends over 12 amino acids. CDR3 sequence reads: CASSLDDREVNF. The CDR3 bases are TGTGCCAGCAGCTTAGACGACAGGGAGGTTAATTTT.

There are a few counts of this clone. The chain links TRBV4-1 to TRBJ2-3; 9 bases align to TRBD2. With V trimmed by 0 bases and J by 6 bases, 4 bases remained unmatched. The germline CDR1 and CDR2 sequences are MGHRA and YSYEKL. CDR3 size: 15 residues. The DNA for the CDR3 is TGCGCCAGCAGCCAAGATCTAGCGGGACTGGATACGCAGTATTTT. This encodes CASSQDLAGLDTQYF.

V gene TRBV7-9 combines with J gene TRBJ1-1; D ambiguous. Trimming shortened V by 1 base and J by 6 bases, and 12 bases separated the two germline ends. Per the germline V gene, CDR1 is SEHNR and CDR2 is FQNEAQ (reference sequence). The CDR3 extends over 14 amino acids. This CDR3 is CASSLDSQVAEAFF. The CDR3 DNA reads as TGTGCCAGCAGCTTAGACAGCCAGGTTGCTGAAGCTTTCTTT. Full variable domain (remainder filled in from reference TRBV7-9 and TRBJ1-1): DTGVSQNPRHKITKRGQNVTFRCDPISEHNRLYWYRQTLGQGPEFLTYFQNEAQLEKSRLLSDRFSAERPKGSFSTLEIQRTEQGDSAMYLCASSLDSQVAEAFFGQGTRLTVV.

This clone has a handful of counts. The CDR3 reads CASSLGDRRSPLHF. CDR3 nucleotides: TGTGCCAGCAGCTTGGGGGACAGACGTTCACCCCTCCACTTT. V is TRBV7-2 and J is TRBJ1-6; 7 positions agree with TRBD1. The CDR3 length is 14 residues. Losses at the gene ends were 3 bases for V and 9 bases for J; bases not matched to a gene: 5. CDR1 and CDR2 (germline): SGHTA, FQGNSA.

This sequence joins TRBV27 and TRBJ2-7; weak D call: TRBD2 (7 bases). V lost 8 bases and J lost 1, with 18 bases in between. Germline V gene lookup returns CDR1 MNHEY and CDR2 SMNVEV (reference sequence). CDR3 length: 15 amino acids. The CDR3: CASGDGGPPSYEQYF. The CDR3 DNA sequence: TGTGCCAGCGGGGACGGGGGGCCTCCATCCTACGAGCAGTACTTC.

The CDR3, as DNA: TGTGCCAGCAGCTTAGCGTTGGGCGGGAGCGGGTCCTACAATGAGCAGTTCTTC. This translates into CASSLALGGSGSYNEQFF. The chain joins TRBV7-2 to TRBJ2-1; 7 bases line up with TRBD2. CDR3 length equals 18 residues. V was clipped by 0 bases and J by 1 base; unmatched bases: 9. Germline CDR1 reads SGHTA; CDR2 reads FQGNSA. The variable domain in full, with the rest retrieved from reference TRBV7-2 and TRBJ2-1, is GAGVSQSPSNKVTEKGKDVELRCDPISGHTALYWYRQSLGQGLEFLIYFQGNSAPDKSGLPSDRFSAERTGGSVSTLTIQRTQQEDSAVYLCASSLALGGSGSYNEQFFGPGTRLTVL.

V and J are TRBV18 and TRBJ1-1, with 7 bases lining up with TRBD1. The length of the CDR3 is 13 residues. CDR1 and CDR2 (germline): KGHSH, LQKENI. The V gene end was trimmed by 6 bases and the J gene end by 7 bases; junction bases not matched to a gene: 8. The CDR3 nucleotides are TGTGCCAGCTCGACAAAGCAGGGGGGTGAAGCTTTCTTT. This gives the protein CASSTKQGGEAFF.